This is a list of T cell receptor beta chains from one sample in a study of shared clonotypes between healthy human individuals. Clones were read by immunoSEQ multiplex PCR, and TCRdb kept only the in-frame ones, dropping some. The sample contains around 2.3 million clones, almost 96% of which appear only once. The specimen sequenced was naive CD4+ T cells sorted from blood. These TCRs come from a man aged 18 to 35 in good health. The CDR3 runs from the conserved cysteine through the conserved F or W.

TRBV7-2,CASSLQGWETQYF
TRBV9,CASSPGFSTDTQYF
TRBV30,CAWHRRASTDTQYF
TRBV6-1,CASSLNGETQYF
TRBV18,CASSPQEVGNSPLHF
TRBV19,CASSTGNSPLHF
TRBV5-1,CASSLAGLPHETQYF
TRBV27,CASSSTPKGGNQPQHF
TRBV11-2,CASSLDRVNSPLHF
TRBV5-4,CASSLNPPDTQYF
TRBV10-3,CAISDSILSNQPQHF
TRBV5-5,CASSLIGDRYGYTF
TRBV28,CASSLWGRTYEQYF
TRBV5-1,CASSPGPRHEYGYTF
TRBV7-2,CASSLAGMDHEQYF
TRBV7-9,CASSQIRGFSYNEQFF
TRBV19,CASSTSTVIPSPLHF
TRBV5-1,CASSFEGQLSGANVLTF
TRBV7-2,CASSDKPGGYGYTF
TRBV4-3,CASSPTGRIGELFF
TRBV2,CASSEDPRYQPQHF
TRBV10-2,CASSQSRHGGSYEQYF
TRBV5-5,CATSGTGVSPLHF
TRBV28,CASSFGGGYGYTF
TRBV7-9,CASSSGTSGKETQYF
TRBV7-8,CASGLGGLAGVEQYF
TRBV6-1,CASSDLGLAGVYEQYF
TRBV7-2,CASSLGRERHEQYF
TRBV30,CAWNLDRSFGYTF
TRBV27,CASSRDYSGANVLTF
TRBV7-2,CASSHNGGRKQETQYF
TRBV19,CASSIQASGKRSDEQFF
TRBV27,CASSPTRGAGNVNQPQHF
TRBV19,CASSPRRKNTGELFF
TRBV29-1,CSVVSAGYSYEQYF
TRBV6-1,CASSELAGDNSPLHF
TRBV30,CAWSGAGEAFF
TRBV2,CASSVGGITLSGNTIYF
TRBV28,CAEQGVWDTEAFF
TRBV5-1,CASSPTGTRTGELFF
TRBV4-1,CASSQIQGNNQPQHF